This T cell receptor beta chain was captured in a study of cytomegalovirus exposure and HLA in healthy donors. This CDR3 is 14 amino acids long. Germline lookup yields CDR1 KGHSH and CDR2 LQKENI. J was trimmed by 6 bases and V by 4 bases; bases with no gene match: 1. Regarding this clone: Antigen specificity is unknown.

Whole-study results and caveats: Follow-up analysis later connected one missense variant in DCLRE1C with trimming of TCR beta V- and J-genes. V segments that were indistinguishable, TRBV6-2 and TRBV6-3 among them, were omitted from analysis. According to reports, the classifier identified cytomegalovirus status with high specificity and sensitivity.

13 Jbeta primers and 60 Vbeta primers were used for the PCR. TCRdb's copy holds only in-frame clones and misses some; the assay was immunoSEQ multiplex PCR. The sample contains over 150,000 clones, approximately 74% of which appear only once. The sequence was obtained from a woman in her twenties or thirties in good health and CMV-seronegative. Sequenced sample: PBMCs. V usage is TRBV18 and J usage is TRBJ1-4; 11 bases line up with TRBD1. CDR3 nucleotide sequence: TGTGCCAGCTCACTGGACAGGGGGCATGAAAAACTGTTTTTT. Encoded protein: CASSLDRGHEKLFF.